This T cell receptor (beta chain) was recorded in a study of blood T cells in healthy people across ages. Study summary: About one barcoded beta molecule per two T cells was captured by template switching.

The trim removed 1 base at V and 3 bases at J, leaving 7 bases unmatched. The germline gives CDR1 LGHNA, CDR2 YSLEER. The CDR3 consists of 16 residues. Primed by a sample-barcoded 5' primer and a J-beta primer mix, a second PCR proceeded for roughly 6 to 12 cycles. Each CDR3 protein is one row after TCRdb ran MiXCR on the 5' RACE reads. The repertoire includes 1.5 million to 2 million distinct CDR3 sequences, just under 50% of them detected once, and approximately 2.1% sits in the top ten. Peripheral blood from each donor was collected in a volume of roughly 9.8 milliliters. What was sequenced was blood. The chain is built from TRBV4-3 and TRBJ1-2, with 8 bases aligning to TRBD1. This clonotype originated in a woman aged 40-49 years in good health. CDR3 nucleotide sequence: TGCGCCAGCAGCCAAGCCCCCGGACAGGGCTACTATGGCTACACCTTC. Its protein is CASSQAPGQGYYGYTF.